This passage covers 30 T cell receptor beta chains from one sample sequenced in a study of blood T cell repertoires in COVID-19. Profiling relied on immunoSEQ multiplex PCR, and the TCRdb table lists in-frame clones only, not all of them. Of approximately 220,000 clones in the sample, 84% were seen once. Input material: peripheral blood. The receptors here all came from a woman in her sixties who had recovered from COVID-19.

This clone was counted once. The CDR3 DNA follows: TGTGCCAGCAGCCTTAGCGGGGGTTCCTACAATGAGCAGTTCTTC. This sequence encodes CASSLSGGSYNEQFF. This chain uses TRBV7-3 with TRBJ2-1; 9 bases are shared with TRBD2. Germline loops: CDR1 SGHTA, CDR2 FQGTGA. Unmatched junction bases numbered 3, after V lost 5 bases and J lost 1 base. The CDR3 is made up of 15 amino acids. Full variable domain (rest looked up from reference TRBV7-3 and TRBJ2-1): GAGVSQTPSNKVTEKGKYVELRCDPISGHTALYWYRQSLGQGPEFLIYFQGTGAADDSGLPNDRFFAVRPEGSVSTLKIQRTERGDSAVYLCASSLSGGSYNEQFFGPGTRLTVL.

This rearrangement joins TRBV7-3 to TRBJ2-1; 9 bases agree with TRBD1. CDR1 and CDR2 from the germline V gene are SGHTA and FQGTGA. V lost 5 bases and J lost 7; bases outside the gene matches: 9. The CDR3 length is 15 residues. The CDR3 nucleotides read TGTGCCAGCAGCGTAAACCGGGACAGGGAGAATGAGCAGTTCTTC. This encodes CASSVNRDRENEQFF.

The genes are TRBV15 and TRBJ1-1, with 10 bases matching TRBD1. This CDR3 comprises 14 residues. Germline loops: CDR1 LNHNV, CDR2 YYDKDF (reference sequence). J was trimmed by 6 bases and V by 2 bases; bases with no gene match: 3. The CDR3 loop is CATSRRTGGAEAFF. For the CDR3, the DNA is TGTGCCACCAGCAGACGGACAGGGGGGGCTGAAGCTTTCTTT.

The chain employs TRBV11-2 and TRBJ1-1, with 8 bases lining up with TRBD1. The CDR3 extends over 13 amino acids. The V segment lost 8 bases and the J segment 0 bases; nucleotides outside the gene matches: 2. Looked up from germline, CDR1 is SGHAT and CDR2 is FQNNGV. CDR3 residues: CASRDRLNTEAFF. The CDR3 DNA reads as TGTGCCAGCCGGGACAGGTTGAACACTGAAGCTTTCTTT.

The chain is built from TRBV5-1 and TRBJ1-1; 8 nucleotides line up with TRBD1. V dropped 3 bases and J dropped 1; count of bases not matched to a gene: 2. The germline V gene has CDR1 SGHRS and CDR2 YFSETQ. This CDR3 comprises 14 residues. The CDR3 is CASSSTGENTEAFF. For the CDR3, the DNA is TGCGCCAGCAGCTCGACAGGGGAGAACACTGAAGCTTTCTTT.

The J gene is TRBJ2-3, the V gene TRBV29-1; 7 bases are shared with TRBD2. Germline CDR1 is SQVTM and CDR2 is ANQGSEA. V lost 3 bases to trimming and J lost 2 bases; unmatched junction nucleotides: 23. This CDR3 is built from 20 residues. This CDR3 reads CSVDGALAGDELTFTDTQYF. CDR3 in DNA: TGCAGCGTTGACGGGGCTTTGGCGGGGGACGAATTAACGTTCACAGATACGCAGTATTTT.

This clone occurred a few times. The chain joins TRBV5-1 to TRBJ2-2; no clear D. Germline loops: CDR1 SGHRS, CDR2 YFSETQ. This CDR3 is 12 amino acids long. The V gene lost 4 bases and the J gene lost 8 bases, with 9 bases spanning the gap. The DNA for the CDR3 is TGCGCCAGCAGCGAGCAATCGGGGGAGCTGTTTTTT. Its translation: CASSEQSGELFF.

The rearrangement links TRBV2 to TRBJ1-1; D is uncertain. Germline lookup yields CDR1 SNHLY and CDR2 FYNNEI. The CDR3 sequence is 14 residues long. The ends were cut back, 2 bases at V and 5 bases at J, with 12 bases in the middle. The CDR3 DNA is TGTGCCAGCAGTGAAAATCCGGGAGGTACTGAAGCTTTCTTT. This gives the protein CASSENPGGTEAFF.

The rearrangement joins TRBV12-3 or TRBV12-4 to TRBJ1-5, with D tentatively TRBD1 (5 bases). Deletions cut 5 bases from V and 7 bases from J, with 9 bases between. The CDR3 has 12 residues. CDR3: CASSTGLQPQHF. The CDR3 region has the DNA TGTGCCAGCAGTACAGGTTTGCAGCCCCAGCATTTT.

This clone came up many times. This sequence joins TRBV19 and TRBJ1-2; the match to TRBD1 covers 9 bases. V was clipped by 5 bases and J by 2 bases; unmatched bases: 6. Germline V gene sequence: CDR1 LNHDA, CDR2 SQIVND (reference sequence). The CDR3 contains 15 residues. The CDR3 region has the DNA TGTGCCAGTAGTCTCGGGGGACAGGGCAACTATGGCTACACCTTC. Translated, it gives CASSLGGQGNYGYTF.

This chain links TRBV2 with TRBJ1-2; the D is unclear. The CDR3 extends over 12 amino acids. The V gene's germline CDR1 is SNHLY and CDR2 FYNNEI. V dropped 8 bases and J dropped 0 bases, with 7 bases sitting between them. DNA for the CDR3: TGTGCCAGCCGCGGCACTAACTATGGCTACACCTTC. This gives the protein CASRGTNYGYTF.

The V and J genes are TRBV10-3 and TRBJ1-1; D call uncertain. Germline CDR1 reads ENHRY; CDR2 reads SYGVKD. The ends were cut back, 3 bases at V and 1 base at J, with 3 bases in the middle. CDR3 length: 12 amino acids. CDR3 protein: CAISDGNTEAFF. In nucleotides, the CDR3 is TGTGCCATCAGTGACGGGAACACTGAAGCTTTCTTT.

Turning to this clone: Other DNA sequences in this specimen translate into the identical CDR3. The chain has TRBV5-1 and TRBJ2-3; TRBD2 matches 8 bases. Germline CDR1 and CDR2: SGHRS and YFSETQ. After removal of 2 bases from V and 6 bases from J, the junction contained 5 bases not matched to a gene. This CDR3 has 14 amino acids. CDR3 DNA: TGCGCCAGCAGCTTCGGCGGGGGGACCGATACGCAGTATTTT. Protein: CASSFGGGTDTQYF.

This clone was detected only once. The chain employs TRBV5-4 and TRBJ2-5, with 8 bases lining up with TRBD2. In germline, CDR1 is SGHNT, CDR2 YYREEE (reference sequence). The V gene end was trimmed by 5 bases and the J gene end by 2 bases; junction bases not matched to a gene: 8. The CDR3 is made up of 15 amino acids. The CDR3 loop is CASSSISGVQETQYF. The CDR3, as DNA: TGTGCCAGCAGTTCTATTAGCGGGGTACAAGAGACCCAGTACTTC.

The V call is TRBV5-1, the J call TRBJ1-4; no definite D call. V was cut by 7 bases and J by 3 bases, with 16 bases left in between. Germline V gives CDR1 SGHRS, CDR2 YFSETQ. The CDR3 runs to 15 residues. The CDR3, as DNA: TGCGCCAGCTCGAGGGATAATCCGGCTAATGAAAAACTGTTTTTT. Amino acid sequence: CASSRDNPANEKLFF.

This chain links TRBV7-6 with TRBJ2-3, with TRBD2 as a possible D gene (5 bases). With 0 bases removed from V and 0 bases from J, the gap between germline ends came to 7 bases. The CDR3 is made up of 15 amino acids. CDR1 and CDR2 (germline): SGHVS, FNYEAQ. The CDR3 region has the DNA TGTGCCAGCAGCTTAGCTAGCGTGAGCACAGATACGCAGTATTTT. Translating it yields CASSLASVSTDTQYF.

The rearrangement joins TRBV30 to TRBJ2-7; 9 bases are a match to TRBD1. Germline values: CDR1 GTSNPN, CDR2 SVGIG (reference sequence). This CDR3 is built from 13 residues. V shed 8 bases, J shed 4 bases, and the junction held 9 bases outside the gene matches. CDR3 sequence (DNA): TGTGCCGGAACACCGGGACAGGGTTACGAGCAGTACTTC. Amino acid sequence: CAGTPGQGYEQYF.

The V gene is TRBV19, the J gene TRBJ2-5; a weak D match, TRBD2 (7 bases). V lost 3 bases and J 4 bases, leaving 15 bases between the germline ends. The CDR3 covers 15 residues. CDR1 is LNHDA, CDR2 SQIVND, per germline (reference sequence). Here the CDR3 reads CASSIRSGGGETQYF. The CDR3 DNA sequence: TGTGCCAGTAGTATTCGGTCGGGGGGCGGAGAGACCCAGTACTTC.

The chain carries TRBV11-2 and TRBJ1-1; D unclear. CDR1 is SGHAT, CDR2 FQNNGV, per germline. The V end was cut by 6 bases, the J end by 4 bases, with 18 bases between. This CDR3 comprises 15 residues. DNA of the CDR3: TGTGCCAGCAGGCCAAGTTTGGGTGGCGGCACTGAAGCTTTCTTT. It specifies CASRPSLGGGTEAFF. Supplemented by reference TRBV11-2 and TRBJ1-1, the full variable domain reads EAGVAQSPRYKIIEKRQSVAFWCNPISGHATLYWYQQILGQGPKLLIQFQNNGVVDDSQLPKDRFSAERLKGVDSTLKIQPAKLEDSAVYLCASRPSLGGGTEAFFGQGTRLTVV.

The CDR3 DNA reads as TGTGCCAGCAGCTTAACAGGGGGTTACGATACGCAGTATTTT. Translation gives CASSLTGGYDTQYF. The V and J genes are TRBV7-3 and TRBJ2-3, with D maybe TRBD1 (6 bases). Looked up from germline, CDR1 is SGHTA and CDR2 is FQGTGA. Between the trimmed V and J ends, which lost 0 bases and 6 bases, there was a span of 10 bases. The CDR3 loop spans 14 amino acids.

This clone has more than one count but fewer than ten. The gene calls are TRBV18 and TRBJ2-1; 12 nucleotides agree with TRBD2. After removal of 2 bases from V and 8 bases from J, the junction contained 7 bases not matched to a gene. Germline V gives CDR1 KGHSH, CDR2 LQKENI. The length of the CDR3 is 16 residues. The CDR3 region has the DNA TGTGCCAGCTCACCAGACCCTAGCGGGGGGGCCGATGAGCAGTTCTTC. It encodes CASSPDPSGGADEQFF.

A single count supports this clone. The chain combines TRBV7-2 with TRBJ1-1; 7 bases are shared with TRBD1. The germline CDR1 and CDR2 sequences are SGHTA and FQGNSA. The CDR3 has 15 amino acids. The J segment lost 4 bases and the V segment lost 5 bases, leaving 10 bases of the junction unmatched. The CDR3 DNA reads TGTGCCAGCAGCAAAGGGGGCGCAGTGTCCACTGAAGCTTTCTTT. This codes for CASSKGGAVSTEAFF.

The CDR3 is CASSEAYGHNQPQHF. The CDR3, as DNA: TGTGCCAGCAGTGAAGCGTACGGACACAATCAGCCCCAGCATTTT. The V call is TRBV6-1, the J call TRBJ1-5; weak D call: TRBD1 (5 bases). Germline V gives CDR1 MNHNS, CDR2 SASEGT. Between the trimmed V and J ends, which lost 0 bases and 3 bases, there was a span of 9 bases. CDR3 length: 15 residues.

The chain recombines TRBV29-1 with TRBJ1-3; D is unclear. The CDR3 sequence is 12 residues long. Trimming pared 4 bases from V and 0 bases from J, leaving 4 bases between. Germline CDR1 and CDR2: SQVTM and ANQGSEA. The CDR3 DNA is TGCAGCGTTGTAGTCTCTGGAAACACCATATATTTT. This codes for CSVVVSGNTIYF.

V usage is TRBV3-1 (or the pseudogene TRBV3-2) and J usage is TRBJ1-1; a weak D match, TRBD1 (6 bases). There are 17 residues in the CDR3. Germline V gene sequence: CDR1 LGHDT, CDR2 YNNKEL (reference sequence). V shed 5 bases and J shed 1 base, with 20 bases lying between them. The CDR3 nucleotides are TGTGCCAGCAGCTCCTGGGGGGGGGCGCGTGGGAACACTGAAGCTTTCTTT. Amino acid sequence: CASSSWGGARGNTEAFF.

For this clone: Compared with germline, one end of the junction differs, possibly owing to a read error. This chain joins TRBV13 and TRBJ2-3; D call uncertain. The germline V gene encodes CDR1 PRHDT and CDR2 FYEKMQ (reference sequence). The CDR3 covers 14 residues. The DNA of the CDR3 is TGTGCCAGCAGTTTAGCAGTTAGCACAGATACGCAGTATTTT. It encodes CASSLAVSTDTQYF.

This sequence joins TRBV7-8 and TRBJ2-2; D perhaps matches TRBD1 (5 bases). CDR3 length equals 18 residues. The V and J ends lost 5 bases and 3 bases respectively, with 22 bases between them. Germline V gene lookup returns CDR1 SGHVS and CDR2 FQNEAQ. This CDR3 is CASSQDTWTLQYTGELFF. CDR3 bases: TGTGCCAGCAGCCAGGACACCTGGACGCTACAATACACCGGGGAGCTGTTTTTT.

This chain connects TRBV6-2 or TRBV6-3 to TRBJ2-2, with 7 bases aligning to TRBD1. Trimming removed 5 bases from V and 4 bases from J; junction bases left unmatched: 7. The length of the CDR3 is 15 residues. Germline values: CDR1 MNHEY, CDR2 SVGEGT. The CDR3 sequence is CASSRPGQSTGELFF. DNA of the CDR3: TGTGCCAGCAGTCGGCCGGGACAGAGCACCGGGGAGCTGTTTTTT.

The V and J genes are TRBV19 and TRBJ1-1; TRBD1 is a possible D gene (5 bases). The CDR3 is 15 amino acids. CDR1 is LNHDA, CDR2 SQIVND, per germline (reference sequence). Trimming stripped 4 bases from V and 0 bases from J, with 12 bases between. Written as DNA, the CDR3 is TGTGCCAGTAGTACCCTTGGGGGGATGAACACTGAAGCTTTCTTT. Protein sequence: CASSTLGGMNTEAFF.

This clone appeared a single time. V and J are TRBV7-9 and TRBJ2-7; TRBD1 is a possible D gene (6 bases). The CDR3 is made up of 13 amino acids. Trimming removed 5 bases at V and 5 bases at J, with 13 bases between. Germline V gene sequence: CDR1 SEHNR, CDR2 FQNEAQ (reference sequence). The CDR3 here is CASSPARGHEQYF. The DNA for the CDR3 is TGTGCCAGCAGCCCCGCCAGGGGCCACGAGCAGTACTTC.